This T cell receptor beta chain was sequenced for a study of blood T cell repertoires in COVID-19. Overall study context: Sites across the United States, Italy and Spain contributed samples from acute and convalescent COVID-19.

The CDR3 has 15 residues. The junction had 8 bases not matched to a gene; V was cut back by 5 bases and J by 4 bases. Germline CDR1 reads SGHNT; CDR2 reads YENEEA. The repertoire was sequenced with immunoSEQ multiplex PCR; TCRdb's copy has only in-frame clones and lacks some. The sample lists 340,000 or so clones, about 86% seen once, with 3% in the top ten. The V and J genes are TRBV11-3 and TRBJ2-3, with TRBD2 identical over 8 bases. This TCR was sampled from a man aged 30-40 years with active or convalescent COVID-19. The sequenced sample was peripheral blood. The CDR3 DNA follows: TGTGCCAGCAGCCCAAGCACGGGAGGGCCAGATACGCAGTATTTT. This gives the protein CASSPSTGGPDTQYF.